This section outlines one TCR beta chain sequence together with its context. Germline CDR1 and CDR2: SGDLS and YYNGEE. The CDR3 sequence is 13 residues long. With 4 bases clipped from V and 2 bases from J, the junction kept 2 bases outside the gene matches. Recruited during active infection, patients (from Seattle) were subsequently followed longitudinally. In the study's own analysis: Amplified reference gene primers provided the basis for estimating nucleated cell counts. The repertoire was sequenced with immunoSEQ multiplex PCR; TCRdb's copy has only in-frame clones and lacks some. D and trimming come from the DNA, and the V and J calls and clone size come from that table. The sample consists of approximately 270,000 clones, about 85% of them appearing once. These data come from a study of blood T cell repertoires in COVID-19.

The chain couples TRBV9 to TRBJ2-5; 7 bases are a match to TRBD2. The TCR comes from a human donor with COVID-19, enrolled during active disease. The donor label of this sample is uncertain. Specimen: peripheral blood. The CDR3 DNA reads TGTGCCAGCAGCCGCGGGGGACAAGAGACCCAGTACTTC. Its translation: CASSRGGQETQYF. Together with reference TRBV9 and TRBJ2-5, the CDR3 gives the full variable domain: DSGVTQTPKHLITATGQRVTLRCSPRSGDLSVYWYQQSLDQGLQFLIQYYNGEERAKGNILERFSAQQFPDLHSELNLSSLELGDSALYFCASSRGGQETQYFGPGTRLLVL.